This TCR beta chain was profiled in a study of technical replicates of blood from four donors. There are 14 residues in the CDR3. CDR1 is SEHNR and CDR2 is FQNEAQ in the germline V gene (reference sequence). V was trimmed by 5 bases and J by 5 bases, leaving 16 bases between them. Using immunoSEQ multiplex PCR, the repertoire was profiled, and TCRdb retains in-frame clones only, with some absent. The sample lists under 95,000 clones, about 95% occurring once. The chain is built from TRBV7-9 and TRBJ2-7, with D perhaps TRBD2 (6 bases). The source is a human donor in good health. The sequencing sample was made of T cells isolated from PBMCs. The CDR3 DNA sequence: TGTGCCAGCAGCGTCCGGGACTTGAGGCACGAGCAGTACTTC. Its protein is CASSVRDLRHEQYF.